The T cell receptor beta chain under discussion was sequenced for a study of blood T cell repertoires in COVID-19. CDR3 length: 16 residues. V shed 0 bases and J 4 bases; nucleotides not matched to a gene: 6. The method was immunoSEQ multiplex PCR; TCRdb's version includes in-frame clones alone and lacks a portion of them. Of fewer than 150,000 clones in the sample, over 65% were seen once. This clone was detected only once. The sequenced sample consisted of peripheral blood. V is TRBV5-3 and J is TRBJ2-1; 8 nucleotides match TRBD2. TRBV5-3 is classed as an ORF, of uncertain function. The sequence came from a man between 65 and 80 years old with acute or convalescent COVID-19. Here the CDR3 reads CARSLAGGGLYNEQFF. DNA for the CDR3: TGTGCCAGAAGCTTGGCGGGCGGGGGGTTATACAATGAGCAGTTCTTC.